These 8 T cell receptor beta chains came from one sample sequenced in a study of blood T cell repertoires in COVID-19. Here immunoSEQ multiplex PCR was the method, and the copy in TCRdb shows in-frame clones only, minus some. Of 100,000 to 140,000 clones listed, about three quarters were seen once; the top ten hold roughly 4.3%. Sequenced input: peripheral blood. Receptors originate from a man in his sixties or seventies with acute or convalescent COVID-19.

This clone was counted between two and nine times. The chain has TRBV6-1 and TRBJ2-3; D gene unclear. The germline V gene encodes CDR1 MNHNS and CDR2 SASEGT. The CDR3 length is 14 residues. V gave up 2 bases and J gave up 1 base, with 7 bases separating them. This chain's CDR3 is CASSEPPGTDTQYF. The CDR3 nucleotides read TGTGCCAGCAGTGAACCCCCCGGCACAGATACGCAGTATTTT.

The CDR3 sequence: CASSVGGRGYEQYF. DNA of the CDR3: TGTGCCAGCAGCGTAGGAGGGAGGGGGTACGAGCAGTACTTC. The chain links TRBV9 to TRBJ2-7, with D possibly being TRBD2 (7 bases). Germline CDR1 and CDR2: SGDLS and YYNGEE. The V gene lost 0 bases and the J gene lost 4 bases, with 11 bases spanning the gap. The CDR3 length is 14 residues.

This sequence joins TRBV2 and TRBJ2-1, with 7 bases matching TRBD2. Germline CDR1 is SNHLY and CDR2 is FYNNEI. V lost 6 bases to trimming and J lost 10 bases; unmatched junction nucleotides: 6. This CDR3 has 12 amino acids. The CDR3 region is CASRGGFLEQFF. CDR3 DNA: TGTGCCAGCAGGGGGGGGTTCCTCGAGCAGTTCTTC.

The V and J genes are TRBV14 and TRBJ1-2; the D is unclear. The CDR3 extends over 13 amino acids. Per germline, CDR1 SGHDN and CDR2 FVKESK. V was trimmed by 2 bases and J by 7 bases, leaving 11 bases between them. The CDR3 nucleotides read TGTGCCAGCAGCCAACAGGCGGGAAGTGGCTACACCTTC. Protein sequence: CASSQQAGSGYTF.

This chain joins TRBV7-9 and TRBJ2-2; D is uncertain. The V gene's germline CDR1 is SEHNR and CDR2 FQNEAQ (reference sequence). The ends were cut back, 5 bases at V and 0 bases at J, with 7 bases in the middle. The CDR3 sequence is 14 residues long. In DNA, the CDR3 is TGTGCCAGCAGCCTCGACACGAACACCGGGGAGCTGTTTTTT. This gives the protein CASSLDTNTGELFF.

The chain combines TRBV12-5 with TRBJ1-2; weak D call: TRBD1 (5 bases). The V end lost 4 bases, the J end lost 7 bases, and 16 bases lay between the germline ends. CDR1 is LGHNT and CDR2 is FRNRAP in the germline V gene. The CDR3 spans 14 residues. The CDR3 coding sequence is TGTGCTAGTGGTTCCACTCCAGGGTCGGCTGGCTACACCTTC. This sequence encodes CASGSTPGSAGYTF.

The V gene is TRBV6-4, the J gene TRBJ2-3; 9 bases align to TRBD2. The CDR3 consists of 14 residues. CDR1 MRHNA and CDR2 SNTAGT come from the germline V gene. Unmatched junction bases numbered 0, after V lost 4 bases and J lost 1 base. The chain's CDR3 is CASSVAGGTDTQYF. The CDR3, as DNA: TGTGCCAGCAGTGTAGCGGGGGGCACAGATACGCAGTATTTT.

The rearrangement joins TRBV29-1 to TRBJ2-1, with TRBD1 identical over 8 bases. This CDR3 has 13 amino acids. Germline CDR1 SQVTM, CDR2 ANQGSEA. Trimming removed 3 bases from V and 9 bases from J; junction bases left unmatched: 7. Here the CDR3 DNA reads TGCAGCGTTGATTCTGGACAGGGATTTGAGCAGTTCTTC. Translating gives CSVDSGQGFEQFF.